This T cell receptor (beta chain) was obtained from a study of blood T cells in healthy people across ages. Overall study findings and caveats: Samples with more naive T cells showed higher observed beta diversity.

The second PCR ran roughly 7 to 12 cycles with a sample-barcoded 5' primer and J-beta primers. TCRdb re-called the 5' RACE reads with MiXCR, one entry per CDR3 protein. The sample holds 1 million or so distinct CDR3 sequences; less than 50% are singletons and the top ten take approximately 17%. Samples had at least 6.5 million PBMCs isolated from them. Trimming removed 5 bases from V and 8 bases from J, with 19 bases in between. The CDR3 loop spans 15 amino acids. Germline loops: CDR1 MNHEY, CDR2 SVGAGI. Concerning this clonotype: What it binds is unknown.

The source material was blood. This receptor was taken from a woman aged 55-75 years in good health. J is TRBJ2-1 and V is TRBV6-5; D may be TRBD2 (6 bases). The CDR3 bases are TGTGCCAGCAGTGAGAACCGGGGACTCCGCGATGAGCAGTTCTTC. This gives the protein CASSENRGLRDEQFF.